This T cell receptor (beta chain) stems from a study of early T cells in non-severe SARS-CoV-2 infection. The CDR3 extends over 14 amino acids. The V end lost 4 bases, the J end lost 1 base, and 8 bases lay between the germline ends. Germline V gene data show CDR1 as SEHNR and CDR2 as FQNEAQ (reference sequence). The study's findings and limits: In VDJdb matching, anti-spike CD8 responses were favored while private and CD4 specificities went missing.

Attachment of unique molecular identifiers to individual cDNA molecules was performed. From the 5' RACE reads, TCRdb called clonotypes with MiXCR, one entry per CDR3 protein. The data contain 65,000 to 80,000 distinct CDR3 sequences, roughly 12% of them singletons. This clonotype has more than one count but fewer than ten. The antigen is undetermined. This TCR derives from an adult who was a healthcare worker with PCR-confirmed SARS-CoV-2 infection or an uninfected control (not recorded which). Sequenced: whole blood. This chain links TRBV7-9 with TRBJ1-5; TRBD1 might be the D (5 bases). CDR3 sequence (DNA): TGTGCCAGCAGCTCCTCAGGGAGCAATCAGCCCCAGCATTTT. Amino acids: CASSSSGSNQPQHF.